This is a list of T cell receptor beta chains from one sample in a study of cytomegalovirus exposure and HLA in healthy donors. The assay was immunoSEQ multiplex PCR, and TCRdb's table has in-frame clones only and misses some. This table has about 210,000 clones, around 88% appearing once. The sample was PBMCs. The source of these receptors is a man between 40 and 49 years old in good health and CMV-seropositive. Both conserved end residues are part of each CDR3. A D gene is named only where the DNA matches it firmly. Some rows mark clone size as missing; the rest say once, few, many or name a class of expanded clone.

j_call v_call clone_size d_call cdr3_nt cdr3_aa
TRBJ2-1 TRBV6-5 few TRBD2 TGTGCCAGCAGTTTCGGGACTAGCTGGAATGAGCAGTTCTTC CASSFGTSWNEQFF
TRBJ1-5 TRBV19 . TRBD1 TGTGCCAGTAGTACCCTGACAGGGAATCAGCCCCAGCATTTT CASSTLTGNQPQHF
TRBJ2-7 TRBV5-4 . . TGTGCCAGCAGCTTGGCGTCGGGGTTCTACGAGCAGTACTTC CASSLASGFYEQYF
TRBJ1-4 TRBV29-1 . . TGCAGCGTTGCCTCTCGGGGGGGAGAAAAACTGTTTTTT CSVASRGGEKLFF
TRBJ1-2 TRBV15 . . TGTGCCACCAGCAAAAACCCTATTCAAATCAACTATGGCTACACCTTC CATSKNPIQINYGYTF
TRBJ2-7 TRBV5-6 . TRBD2 TGTGCCAGCAGCCCCCTACTAGAGGCGGGGGTCGACGAGCAGTACTTC CASSPLLEAGVDEQYF
TRBJ2-3 TRBV5-4 . TRBD1 TGTGCCAGCAGCGCGGACAGGGCCACAGATACGCAGTATTTT CASSADRATDTQYF
TRBJ2-3 TRBV9 . TRBD2 TGTGCCAGCAGCGGATCCCTCTCGGGGGGGCGAGGGGCAGATACGCAGTATTTT CASSGSLSGGRGADTQYF
TRBJ2-1 TRBV5-1 . TRBD2 TGCGCCAGCAGCAGGCCCGGGACTAGCGGGAGGGCTGGAGGCAATGAGCAGTTCTTC CASSRPGTSGRAGGNEQFF
TRBJ1-2 TRBV7-9 . . TGTTCCAGCAGCTTAGGTTTGGGGGGGGCAGGCAGCTATGGCTACACCTTC CSSSLGLGGAGSYGYTF
TRBJ1-4 TRBV9 . . TGTGCCAGCAGCGTAGGGTTAGAAGAAAAACTGTTTTTT CASSVGLEEKLFF
TRBJ2-7 TRBV11-3 . TRBD1 TGTGCCAGCAGCTTATCTGGAACACAGGGGAACGAGCAGTACTTC CASSLSGTQGNEQYF
TRBJ1-5 TRBV28 . TRBD1 TGTGCCAGCAGGCAAGACAGGGCAATGGGTGGCGATCAGCCCCAGCATTTT CASRQDRAMGGDQPQHF
TRBJ1-1 TRBV4-1 . TRBD1 TGCGCCAGCAGCCAAGTAGGTCAGGGGGCAGGCACTGAAGCTTTCTTT CASSQVGQGAGTEAFF
TRBJ1-2 TRBV28 . . TGTGCCAGCAGTGCCACAGGGAGTGCTGGCTACACCTTC CASSATGSAGYTF
TRBJ2-2 TRBV28 . TRBD2 TGTGCCAGCAGTCTCCCCCCGGGACTAGCGGTAAAACGGGACACCGGGGAGCTGTTTTTT CASSLPPGLAVKRDTGELFF
TRBJ1-4 TRBV7-9 . TRBD1 TGTGCCAGCAGCTTAAGGTGGGGACAGCATAATGAAAAACTGTTTTTT CASSLRWGQHNEKLFF
TRBJ1-2 TRBV27 once TRBD1 TGTGCCAGCAGTCCTCTCGGACAGGGGAACTATGGCTACACCTTC CASSPLGQGNYGYTF
TRBJ2-3 TRBV7-2 few TRBD2 TGTGCCAGCAGCTTAGGACTAGCGGGAGGAGGGGATACGCAGTATTTT CASSLGLAGGGDTQYF
TRBJ2-7 TRBV7-9 . . TGTGCCAGCAGCTTAGTCCCAACTTACGAGCAGTACTTC CASSLVPTYEQYF
TRBJ1-2 TRBV29-1 . . TGCAGCGTTGAACGGCAGGGGTCTGGCTACACCTTC CSVERQGSGYTF
TRBJ1-4 TRBV5-6 . . TGTGCCAGCAGCTCTTACACAGGGCCCTCGAATGAAAAACTGTTTTTT CASSSYTGPSNEKLFF
TRBJ2-7 TRBV14 . . TGTGCCAGCAGCAACAGGGTAGGGCACGAGCAGTACTTC CASSNRVGHEQYF
TRBJ2-5 TRBV29-1 . . TGCAGCGTTGAATGGGCAGGGGTAGAGACCCAGTACTTC CSVEWAGVETQYF
TRBJ1-5 TRBV4-1 few . TGCGCCAGCAGCCTCACCATCCTCAGGGGCGGCAATCAGCCCCAGCATTTT CASSLTILRGGNQPQHF
TRBJ2-3 TRBV19 . TRBD2 TGTGCCAGTAGTAGGTCTGGAGGGAGGGGCACAGATACGCAGTATTTT CASSRSGGRGTDTQYF
TRBJ1-1 TRBV29-1 once . TGCAGCGTTCCAGGTACCACGAACACTGAAGCTTTCTTT CSVPGTTNTEAFF
TRBJ1-1 TRBV19 . . TGTGCCCGACGGGCGGACTTTCAGAACACTGAAGCTTTCTTT CARRADFQNTEAFF
TRBJ1-2 TRBV9 . TRBD1 TGTGCCAGCAGCGAGAGGACAGGGGGGTCCAGTGGCTACACCTTC CASSERTGGSSGYTF
TRBJ2-2 TRBV7-9 . TRBD1 TGTGCCAGCAGCTCCAACCCCCGGGGACAGGGAAACACCGGGGAGCTGTTTTTT CASSSNPRGQGNTGELFF
TRBJ1-4 TRBV25-1 . TRBD1 TGTGCCAGCAGTGATACAGGGGGGAGGCTGTTTTTT CASSDTGGRLFF
TRBJ2-7 TRBV30 . . TGTGCCTGGAGTGGCAGGTACGAGCAGTACTTC CAWSGRYEQYF
TRBJ1-4 TRBV29-1 . . TGCAGCGTTGCCGGACTTGGTGAAAAACTGTTTTTT CSVAGLGEKLFF
TRBJ2-3 TRBV4-2 . . TGTGCCAGCAGCCAAGGTAACCCCCTTCGGGATACGCAGTATTTT CASSQGNPLRDTQYF
TRBJ2-1 TRBV9 . TRBD2 TGTGCCAGCAGCGGTGCTAGCGGGATCTATGAGCAGTTCTTC CASSGASGIYEQFF
TRBJ2-5 TRBV7-9 . . TGTGCCAGCAGCCTCGGGACAACGGAAGGGCAAGAGACCCAGTACTTC CASSLGTTEGQETQYF